The 28 T cell receptor beta chains reported below all come from one sample, sequenced in a study of blood T cell repertoires in COVID-19. The protocol was immunoSEQ multiplex PCR, while the TCRdb copy is restricted to in-frame clones and leaves out a portion. The sample lists about 180,000 clones, about 86% occurring once. Sequencing was done on a sample of peripheral blood. Source of these receptors: a woman in her 70s with COVID-19, enrolled during active disease.

The CDR3 reads CASSFAGNNSPLHF. The CDR3 DNA reads as TGTGCCAGCAGCTTTGCAGGGAATAATTCACCCCTCCACTTT. The V gene is TRBV2, the J gene TRBJ1-6; tentatively, D is TRBD1 (5 bases). The length of the CDR3 is 14 residues. Deletions cut 6 bases from V and 5 bases from J, with 11 bases between. CDR1 is SNHLY, CDR2 FYNNEI, per germline.

The chain uses TRBV11-3 and TRBJ2-7; TRBD2 might be the D (5 bases). CDR3 length: 12 residues. V gave up 4 bases and J gave up 2 bases, with 6 bases separating them. Germline V lookup: CDR1 SGHNT, CDR2 YENEEA. CDR3 coding DNA: TGTGCCAGCAGCTCGGGGACCTACGAGCAGTACTTC. This gives the protein CASSSGTYEQYF.

The chain combines TRBV28 with TRBJ2-5, with 8 bases identical to TRBD1. Germline trimming cut 6 bases from V and 7 bases from J; bases unmatched to any gene: 7. In germline, CDR1 is MDHEN, CDR2 SYDVKM. The CDR3 sequence is 13 residues long. The CDR3 DNA sequence: TGTGCCAGCAGAAGGACAGGGTCTGGGACCCAGTACTTC. Translation: CASRRTGSGTQYF.

The genes are TRBV29-1 and TRBJ2-2; 13 bases fit TRBD2. J gave up 0 bases and V 7 bases, and 5 bases lay outside the gene matches. Per the germline V gene, CDR1 is SQVTM and CDR2 is ANQGSEA. The CDR3 loop spans 16 amino acids. The CDR3 loop is CSAPGTSGTNTGELFF. The CDR3 coding sequence is TGCAGCGCCCCCGGGACTAGCGGGACGAACACCGGGGAGCTGTTTTTT.

The rearrangement uses TRBV12-5 and TRBJ1-1; D remains unclear. CDR3 length: 13 residues. CDR1 is LGHNT and CDR2 is FRNRAP in the germline V gene. V lost 9 bases and J lost 0, with 11 bases in between. CDR3 amino acids: CASEAIMNTEAFF. For the CDR3, the DNA is TGTGCTAGCGAGGCCATTATGAACACTGAAGCTTTCTTT.

This chain connects TRBV20-1 to TRBJ2-4; 7 bases match TRBD1. CDR1 DFQATT and CDR2 SNEGSKA come from the germline V gene (reference sequence). Trimming took 3 bases from V and 5 from J; bases not matched to a gene: 4. The CDR3 has 13 residues. CDR3 sequence: CSASKGQQNIQYF. The CDR3 DNA reads TGCAGTGCTAGTAAGGGACAGCAAAACATTCAGTACTTC.

The chain uses TRBV24-1 and TRBJ2-7; unclear D gene. Germline V gives CDR1 KGHDR, CDR2 SFDVKD. V lost 3 bases to trimming and J lost 3 bases, with 5 bases between them. CDR3 length equals 12 residues. The CDR3 region has the DNA TGTGCCACCAGTGATAATAGCTACGAGCAGTACTTC. This codes for CATSDNSYEQYF.

This clone turned up a few times. The chain uses TRBV5-4 and TRBJ1-2, with D unclear. CDR3 length: 14 amino acids. V lost 0 bases, J lost 4 bases, and 10 bases lay in between. CDR1 is SGHNT, CDR2 YYREEE, per germline (reference sequence). CDR3 region: CASSLAGALYGYTF. The CDR3 DNA sequence: TGTGCCAGCAGCTTGGCCGGAGCACTCTATGGCTACACCTTC.

This chain uses TRBV6-6 with TRBJ2-1; 7 positions agree with TRBD1. Germline V lookup: CDR1 MNHNY, CDR2 SVGAGI (reference sequence). This CDR3 is 14 amino acids long. J lost 6 bases, V lost 7 bases, and 9 bases had no gene match. The CDR3 nucleotides are TGTGCCAGCACCCCAGGGGGACCGCCCAATGAGCAGTTCTTC. Residues: CASTPGGPPNEQFF.

The V and J genes are TRBV3-1 (or the pseudogene TRBV3-2) and TRBJ2-5; D ambiguous. Germline CDR1 is LGHDT and CDR2 is YNNKEL (reference sequence). V was trimmed by 7 bases and J by 2 bases, leaving 5 bases between them. The CDR3 contains 11 residues. CDR3 bases: TGTGCCAGCACACAGCAAGAGACCCAGTACTTC. Amino acids: CASTQQETQYF.

This clone was counted a single time. The V call is TRBV9, the J call TRBJ2-3, with a tentative D call TRBD2 (6 bases). V lost 3 bases to trimming and J lost 2 bases, with 13 bases between them. The germline gives CDR1 SGDLS, CDR2 YYNGEE. The CDR3 sequence is 15 residues long. The CDR3 protein is CASSAWGGNTDTQYF. CDR3 DNA sequence: TGTGCCAGCAGCGCATGGGGCGGGAACACAGATACGCAGTATTTT.

The V call is TRBV21-1, the J call TRBJ2-1; TRBD2, the D gene given by the table, was not confirmed from the DNA. TRBV21-1 counts as a pseudogene. The CDR3 has 16 amino acids. The CDR3 loop reads CASSNWSNPAMCEQFF. The CDR3 DNA is TGTGCCAGCAGCAATTGGAGCAATCCCGCTATGTGTGAGCAGTTCTTC.

The V call is TRBV27, the J call TRBJ2-5; a possible D gene is TRBD2 (6 bases). Germline CDR1 is MNHEY and CDR2 is SMNVEV (reference sequence). The CDR3 loop spans 16 amino acids. V was shortened by 4 bases and J by 5 bases, with 20 bases between the two germline ends. This CDR3 reads CASSSQLGGDGETQYF. The CDR3 DNA is TGTGCCAGCAGTTCCCAGCTGGGGGGTGATGGGGAGACCCAGTACTTC.

The V call is TRBV7-8, the J call TRBJ1-5; a possible D gene is TRBD1 (6 bases). V was shortened by 2 bases and J by 4 bases, with 12 bases between the two germline ends. The CDR3 has 15 amino acids. Germline assignment: CDR1 SGHVS and CDR2 FQNEAQ. This chain's CDR3 is CASSLTGQLNQPQHF. In nucleotides, the CDR3 is TGTGCCAGCAGCTTAACAGGGCAGCTAAATCAGCCCCAGCATTTT. The whole variable domain, remainder taken from reference TRBV7-8 and TRBJ1-5, is GAGVSQSPRYKVAKRGQDVALRCDPISGHVSLFWYQQALGQGPEFLTYFQNEAQLDKSGLPSDRFFAERPEGSVSTLKIQRTQQEDSAVYLCASSLTGQLNQPQHFGDGTRLSIL.

This rearrangement joins TRBV5-4 to TRBJ2-5; 9 bases are shared with TRBD1. From germline, CDR1 is SGHNT and CDR2 YYREEE (reference sequence). The CDR3 covers 17 residues. V gave up 0 bases and J gave up 2 bases; unmatched junction bases: 8. The CDR3: CASSLGGTGTGQETQYF. The DNA of the CDR3 is TGTGCCAGCAGCTTGGGGGGAACCGGGACAGGGCAAGAGACCCAGTACTTC. Looking up the rest from reference TRBV5-4 and TRBJ2-5 gives the full variable domain: ETGVTQSPTHLIKTRGQQVTLRCSSQSGHNTVSWYQQALGQGPQFIFQYYREEENGRGNFPPRFSGLQFPNYSSELNVNALELDDSALYLCASSLGGTGTGQETQYFGPGTRLLVL.

The rearrangement uses TRBV18 and TRBJ2-7; TRBD2 is a possible D gene (7 bases). CDR1 and CDR2 (germline): KGHSH, LQKENI. The germline V and J ends were trimmed by 0 bases and 1 base, with 10 bases remaining between them. This CDR3 is built from 15 residues. The CDR3 DNA reads TGTGCCAGCTCACCACCGCGGGGGCAGTCCTACGAGCAGTACTTC. Translating gives CASSPPRGQSYEQYF. The entire variable domain, with the rest obtained from reference TRBV18 and TRBJ2-7, is as follows: NAGVMQNPRHLVRRRGQEARLRCSPMKGHSHVYWYRQLPEEGLKFMVYLQKENIIDESGMPKERFSAEFPKEGPSILRIQQVVRGDSAAYFCASSPPRGQSYEQYFGPGTRLTVT.

This rearrangement joins TRBV6-5 to TRBJ2-1, with TRBD2 as a possible D gene (6 bases). This CDR3 spans 13 amino acids. Germline CDR1 reads MNHEY; CDR2 reads SVGAGI. Trimming shortened V by 6 bases and J by 10 bases, and 16 bases separated the two germline ends. In DNA form, the CDR3 reads TGTGCCAGCAGGGGACTCCCGCCAAGGGAGCAGTTCTTC. Encoded protein: CASRGLPPREQFF.

The chain combines TRBV2 with TRBJ2-7; D remains unclear. The CDR3 is 13 amino acids. The V end was cut by 7 bases, the J end by 3 bases, with 13 bases between. CDR1 is SNHLY, CDR2 FYNNEI, per germline. The CDR3 region is CASMKKPDYEQYF. CDR3 nucleotide sequence: TGTGCCAGCATGAAAAAGCCCGACTACGAGCAGTACTTC.

V and J are TRBV5-1 and TRBJ1-1, with a possible D match to TRBD1 (6 bases). Germline CDR1 is SGHRS and CDR2 is YFSETQ. Between the trimmed V and J ends, which lost 4 bases and 1 base, there was a span of 17 bases. The CDR3 is 16 amino acids. The CDR3, as DNA: TGCGCCAGCAGCCCGGACAGTTACAGAACGAACACTGAAGCTTTCTTT. Its translation is CASSPDSYRTNTEAFF.

The CDR3 region has the DNA TGTGCCAGCAGTACCGGGACAGCCAACTCCTACGAGCAGTACTTC. Translation gives CASSTGTANSYEQYF. This sequence joins TRBV6-2 or TRBV6-3 and TRBJ2-7, with TRBD1 matching 7 bases. Per the germline V gene, CDR1 is MNHEY and CDR2 is SVGEGT. V dropped 5 bases and J dropped 0; count of bases not matched to a gene: 7. This CDR3 comprises 15 residues.

The genes are TRBV2 and TRBJ2-6, with D possibly being TRBD2 (5 bases). The germline CDR1 and CDR2 sequences are SNHLY and FYNNEI. Trimming pared 4 bases from V and 4 bases from J, leaving 8 bases between. CDR3 size: 14 residues. The CDR3 coding sequence is TGTGCCAGCAGTGCGGGGTCCGGGGCCAACGTCCTGACTTTC. Encoded protein: CASSAGSGANVLTF. The full variable domain, its missing parts supplied by reference TRBV2 and TRBJ2-6, is EPEVTQTPSHQVTQMGQEVILRCVPISNHLYFYWYRQILGQKVEFLVSFYNNEISEKSEIFDDQFSVERPDGSNFTLKIRSTKLEDSAMYFCASSAGSGANVLTFGAGSRLTVL.

V usage is TRBV14 and J usage is TRBJ2-1; no clear D gene. The V and J ends lost 0 bases and 13 bases respectively, with 10 bases between them. CDR1 is SGHDN and CDR2 is FVKESK in the germline V gene. The CDR3 length is 12 residues. The CDR3 loop reads CASSQDSLIQFF. The DNA for the CDR3 is TGTGCCAGCAGCCAAGATAGCCTAATACAGTTCTTC.

The V and J genes are TRBV28 and TRBJ2-5; perhaps TRBD1 as D (6 bases). The V end was cut by 3 bases, the J end by 3 bases, with 17 bases between. CDR3 length: 16 residues. The germline CDR1 and CDR2 sequences are MDHEN and SYDVKM. This CDR3 reads CASSFPEGTTEETQYF. The CDR3 DNA reads TGTGCCAGCAGTTTCCCTGAAGGGACAACTGAAGAGACCCAGTACTTC.

The V and J genes are TRBV29-1 and TRBJ2-1, with no clear D. Germline V lookup: CDR1 SQVTM, CDR2 ANQGSEA. The germline V and J ends were trimmed by 5 bases and 7 bases, with 6 bases remaining between them. This CDR3 comprises 10 residues. For the CDR3, the DNA is TGCAGCGTTAACTCTAATGAGCAGTTCTTC. It specifies CSVNSNEQFF.

This clone was observed once. This chain connects TRBV7-9 to TRBJ1-1; D is perhaps TRBD1 (5 bases). The V end was cut by 6 bases, the J end by 4 bases, with 18 bases between. Germline-derived CDR1 and CDR2 are SEHNR and FQNEAQ (reference sequence). There are 15 residues in the CDR3. The chain's CDR3 is CASRRTQGYFTEAFF. CDR3 coding DNA: TGTGCCAGCAGACGGACCCAGGGATACTTCACTGAAGCTTTCTTT.

The chain recombines TRBV10-3 with TRBJ2-2; tentatively, D is TRBD2 (5 bases). Trimming removed 2 bases at V and 7 bases at J, with 14 bases between. Germline values: CDR1 ENHRY, CDR2 SYGVKD. The CDR3 totals 15 residues. CDR3 protein: CAISEGSLNGGELFF. The DNA of the CDR3 is TGTGCCATCAGTGAGGGGAGTCTGAACGGCGGGGAGCTGTTTTTT.

The V and J genes are TRBV11-2 and TRBJ2-7, with TRBD2 identical over 8 bases. This CDR3 comprises 15 residues. Germline CDR1 reads SGHAT; CDR2 reads FQNNGV. V was clipped by 5 bases and J by 3 bases; unmatched bases: 9. In DNA form, the CDR3 reads TGTGCCAGCAGCCTCCCGGGGGGGAAGAGCTACGAGCAGTACTTC. Amino acids: CASSLPGGKSYEQYF.

This rearrangement joins TRBV12-5 to TRBJ2-3, with 16 bases matching TRBD2. The germline CDR1 and CDR2 sequences are LGHNT and FRNRAP. Trimming at V came to 3 bases and at J to 3 bases, leaving 15 bases not matched to a gene. The CDR3 has 21 residues. CDR3 protein: CASGFHSLPGLAGGPTDTQYF. The CDR3 bases are TGTGCTAGTGGTTTTCATTCTCTTCCGGGACTAGCGGGAGGGCCAACAGATACGCAGTATTTT.